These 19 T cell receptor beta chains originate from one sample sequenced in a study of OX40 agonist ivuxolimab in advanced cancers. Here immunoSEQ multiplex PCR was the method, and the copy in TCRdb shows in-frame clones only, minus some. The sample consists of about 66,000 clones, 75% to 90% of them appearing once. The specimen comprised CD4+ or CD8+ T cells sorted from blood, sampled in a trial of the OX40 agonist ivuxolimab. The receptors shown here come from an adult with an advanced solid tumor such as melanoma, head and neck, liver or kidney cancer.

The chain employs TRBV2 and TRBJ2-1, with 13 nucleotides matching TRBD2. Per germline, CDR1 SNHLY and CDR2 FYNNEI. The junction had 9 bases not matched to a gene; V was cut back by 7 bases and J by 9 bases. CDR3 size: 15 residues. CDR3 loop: CASISGLAGVAEQFF. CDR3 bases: TGTGCCAGCATTTCAGGACTAGCGGGAGTGGCTGAGCAGTTCTTC.

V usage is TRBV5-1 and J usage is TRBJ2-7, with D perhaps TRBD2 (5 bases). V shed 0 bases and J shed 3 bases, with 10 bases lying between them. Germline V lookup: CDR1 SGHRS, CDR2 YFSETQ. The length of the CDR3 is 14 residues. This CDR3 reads CASSLEGGLYEQYF. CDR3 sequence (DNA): TGCGCCAGCAGCTTGGAGGGCGGGCTCTACGAGCAGTACTTC.

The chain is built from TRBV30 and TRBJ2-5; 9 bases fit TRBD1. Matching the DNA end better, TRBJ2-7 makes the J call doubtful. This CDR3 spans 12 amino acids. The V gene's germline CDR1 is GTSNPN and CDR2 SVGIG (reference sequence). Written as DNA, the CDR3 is TGTGCCTGGGGGGACAGGGAGTACGAGCAGTACTTC. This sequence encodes CAWGDREYEQYF.

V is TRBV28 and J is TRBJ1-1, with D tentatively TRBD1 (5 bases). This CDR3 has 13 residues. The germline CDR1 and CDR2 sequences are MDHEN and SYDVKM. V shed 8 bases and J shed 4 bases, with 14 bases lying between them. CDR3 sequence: CASGRGGFTEAFF. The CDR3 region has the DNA TGTGCCAGCGGCCGGGGGGGTTTCACTGAAGCTTTCTTT.

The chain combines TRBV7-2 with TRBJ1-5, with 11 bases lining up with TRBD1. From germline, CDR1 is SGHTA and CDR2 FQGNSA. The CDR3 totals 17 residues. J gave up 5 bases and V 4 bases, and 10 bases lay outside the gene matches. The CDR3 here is CASSSRRTGGEDQPQHF. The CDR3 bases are TGTGCCAGCAGCTCGCGTCGGACAGGGGGCGAGGATCAGCCCCAGCATTTT.

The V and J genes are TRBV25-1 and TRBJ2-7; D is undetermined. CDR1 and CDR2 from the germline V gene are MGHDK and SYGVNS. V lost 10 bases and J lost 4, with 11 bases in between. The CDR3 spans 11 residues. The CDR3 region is CATSRTYEQYF. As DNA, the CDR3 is TGTGCCACCTCCCGGACGTACGAGCAGTACTTC.

The CDR3 loop is CASSLGSAGGWAYEQYF. The CDR3 nucleotides read TGTGCCAGCAGCTTAGGTTCCGCGGGAGGTTGGGCCTACGAGCAGTACTTC. The chain recombines TRBV7-9 with TRBJ2-7; 8 positions match TRBD2. The junction had 10 bases not matched to a gene; V was cut back by 1 base and J by 2 bases. The CDR3 extends over 17 amino acids. Germline CDR1 and CDR2: SEHNR and FQNEAQ (reference sequence).

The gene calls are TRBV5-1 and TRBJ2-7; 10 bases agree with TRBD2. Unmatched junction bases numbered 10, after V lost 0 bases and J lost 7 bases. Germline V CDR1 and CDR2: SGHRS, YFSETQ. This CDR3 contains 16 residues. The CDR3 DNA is TGCGCCAGCAGCTTGGGTGGGACTAGCGAACTGGGTGAGCAGTACTTC. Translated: CASSLGGTSELGEQYF.

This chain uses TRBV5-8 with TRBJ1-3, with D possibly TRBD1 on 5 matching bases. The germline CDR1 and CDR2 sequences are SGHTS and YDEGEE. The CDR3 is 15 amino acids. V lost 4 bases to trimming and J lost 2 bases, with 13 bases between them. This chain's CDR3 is CASSPTGETGNTIYF. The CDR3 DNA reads TGTGCCAGCAGCCCAACAGGCGAAACTGGAAACACCATATATTTT.

This CDR3 is CASTPEGAGYEQYF. Written as DNA, the CDR3 is TGTGCCAGCACTCCCGAGGGAGCGGGCTACGAGCAGTACTTC. The genes are TRBV2 and TRBJ2-7; a weak D match, TRBD2 (6 bases). Looked up from germline, CDR1 is SNHLY and CDR2 is FYNNEI. The CDR3 is 14 residues long. The V end lost 7 bases, the J end lost 3 bases, and 16 bases lay between the germline ends.

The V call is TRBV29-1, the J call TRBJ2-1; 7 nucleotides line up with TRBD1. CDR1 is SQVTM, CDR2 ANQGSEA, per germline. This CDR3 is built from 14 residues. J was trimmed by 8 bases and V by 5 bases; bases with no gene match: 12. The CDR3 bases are TGCAGCGTTCCCGGACAGGCGTGGTTAGATGAGCAGTTCTTC. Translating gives CSVPGQAWLDEQFF.

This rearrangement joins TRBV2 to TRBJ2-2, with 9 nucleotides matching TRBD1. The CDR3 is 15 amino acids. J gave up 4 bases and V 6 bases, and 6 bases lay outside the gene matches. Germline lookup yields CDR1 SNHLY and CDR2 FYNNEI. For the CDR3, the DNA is TGTGCCAGCAGGACCGACAGGGGGACCACCGGGGAGCTGTTTTTT. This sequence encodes CASRTDRGTTGELFF. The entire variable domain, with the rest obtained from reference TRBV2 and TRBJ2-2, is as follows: EPEVTQTPSHQVTQMGQEVILRCVPISNHLYFYWYRQILGQKVEFLVSFYNNEISEKSEIFDDQFSVERPDGSNFTLKIRSTKLEDSAMYFCASRTDRGTTGELFFGEGSRLTVL.

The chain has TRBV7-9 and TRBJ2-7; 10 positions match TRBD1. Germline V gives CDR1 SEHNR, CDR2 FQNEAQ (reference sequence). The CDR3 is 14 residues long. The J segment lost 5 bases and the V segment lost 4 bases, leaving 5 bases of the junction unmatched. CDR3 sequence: CASSSWDRGHEQYF. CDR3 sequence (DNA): TGTGCCAGCAGCTCTTGGGACAGGGGCCACGAGCAGTACTTC.

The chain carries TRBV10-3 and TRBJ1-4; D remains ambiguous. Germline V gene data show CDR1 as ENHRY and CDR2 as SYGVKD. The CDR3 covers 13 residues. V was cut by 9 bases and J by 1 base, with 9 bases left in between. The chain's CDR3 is CAIGDITNEKLFF. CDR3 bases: TGTGCCATTGGTGACATAACTAATGAAAAACTGTTTTTT.

CDR3 residues: CASSVGDPSYNEQFF. The CDR3 region has the DNA TGTGCCAGCAGCGTCGGGGATCCCTCCTACAATGAGCAGTTCTTC. The gene calls are TRBV6-1 and TRBJ2-1; weak D call: TRBD2 (5 bases). Germline values: CDR1 MNHNS, CDR2 SASEGT. V lost 6 bases and J 0 bases, leaving 12 bases between the germline ends. This CDR3 is 15 amino acids long.

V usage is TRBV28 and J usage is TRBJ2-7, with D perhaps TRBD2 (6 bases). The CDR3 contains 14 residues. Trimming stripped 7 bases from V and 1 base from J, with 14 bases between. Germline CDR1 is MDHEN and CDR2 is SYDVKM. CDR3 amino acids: CASKEGTLSYEQYF. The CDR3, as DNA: TGTGCCAGCAAGGAGGGGACTCTTTCCTACGAGCAGTACTTC.

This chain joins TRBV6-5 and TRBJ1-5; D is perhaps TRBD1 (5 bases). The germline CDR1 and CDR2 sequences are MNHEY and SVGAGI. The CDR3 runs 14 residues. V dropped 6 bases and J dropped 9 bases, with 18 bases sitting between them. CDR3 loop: CASSTSGVGGPQHF. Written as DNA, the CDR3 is TGTGCCAGCAGCACAAGCGGGGTTGGGGGGCCCCAGCATTTT.

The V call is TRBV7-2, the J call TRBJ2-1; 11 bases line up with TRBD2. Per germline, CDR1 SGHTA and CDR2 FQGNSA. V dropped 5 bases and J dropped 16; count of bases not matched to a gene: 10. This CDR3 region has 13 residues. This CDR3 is CASSQRLAGIQFF. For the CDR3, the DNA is TGTGCCAGCAGCCAACGACTAGCGGGAATCCAATTCTTC.

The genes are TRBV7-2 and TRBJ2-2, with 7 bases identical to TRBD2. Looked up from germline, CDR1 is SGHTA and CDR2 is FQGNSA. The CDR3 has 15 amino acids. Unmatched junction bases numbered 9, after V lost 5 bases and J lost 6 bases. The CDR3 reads CASSPWTRRAGELFF. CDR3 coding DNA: TGTGCCAGCAGCCCGTGGACTAGACGCGCCGGGGAGCTGTTTTTT.